The clone carrying this TCR beta chain was observed a single time. The sample is drawn from a study of blood T cell repertoires in COVID-19. Assay used: immunoSEQ multiplex PCR; TCRdb lists only in-frame clones, some missing. The sample records approximately 77,000 clones, about 80% being singletons. Losses at the gene ends were 8 bases for V and 8 bases for J; bases not matched to a gene: 8. This CDR3 has 15 amino acids. The source of this sequence is a woman between 65 and 79 years old with acute or convalescent COVID-19. Sequencing was done on a sample of peripheral blood. The chain employs TRBV23-1 and TRBJ2-3; 15 bases are shared with TRBD2. TRBV23-1 is placed among ORFs of uncertain function. This chain's CDR3 is CASWTSGGDKGTQYF. The CDR3 DNA sequence: TGCGCCAGCTGGACTAGCGGGGGGGACAAGGGTACGCAGTATTTT.